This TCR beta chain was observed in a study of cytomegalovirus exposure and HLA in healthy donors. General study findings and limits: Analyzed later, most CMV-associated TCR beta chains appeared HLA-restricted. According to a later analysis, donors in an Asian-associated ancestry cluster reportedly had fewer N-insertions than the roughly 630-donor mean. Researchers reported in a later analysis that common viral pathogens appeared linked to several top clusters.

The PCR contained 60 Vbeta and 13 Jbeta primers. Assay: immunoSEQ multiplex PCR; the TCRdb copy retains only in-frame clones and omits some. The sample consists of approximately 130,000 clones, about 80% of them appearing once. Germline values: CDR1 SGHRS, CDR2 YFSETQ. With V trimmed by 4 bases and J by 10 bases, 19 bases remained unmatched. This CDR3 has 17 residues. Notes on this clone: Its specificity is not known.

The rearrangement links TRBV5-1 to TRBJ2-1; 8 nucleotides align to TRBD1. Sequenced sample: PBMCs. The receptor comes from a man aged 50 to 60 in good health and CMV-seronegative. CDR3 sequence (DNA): TGCGCCAGCAGCCGCGAATTAAGCAGGGGGCGCGTAAGAGAGCAGTTCTTC. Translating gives CASSRELSRGRVREQFF.